This T cell receptor (beta chain) was sequenced during a study of blood T cell repertoires in COVID-19. As for the study in general: Material from acute and convalescent COVID-19 was sourced from the United States, Italy and Spain. In each case, the material was cDNA or gDNA derived from T cells, B-cell-depleted T cells, or PBMCs.

Source study methods: How many nucleated cells were present was estimated from reference gene primer amplification. Measured with immunoSEQ multiplex PCR; TCRdb has only the in-frame clones, and not every one. V, J and clone size reflect that table, while D and trimming were determined from the DNA. This table has 260,000 or so clones, around 90% appearing once. A single count supports this clone. V lost 4 bases to trimming and J lost 2 bases; unmatched junction nucleotides: 8. The CDR3 contains 17 residues. Germline V gene lookup returns CDR1 SGHNT and CDR2 YYREEE (reference sequence). The sample comprised peripheral blood. The chain joins TRBV5-4 to TRBJ2-3; TRBD2 matches at 12 bases. The receptor was isolated from a human donor in a cohort sampled during active COVID-19. The CDR3 coding sequence is TGTGCCAGCAGCGTAAGGCTAGCGGGAGGGTACACAGATACGCAGTATTTT. It yields the protein CASSVRLAGGYTDTQYF.